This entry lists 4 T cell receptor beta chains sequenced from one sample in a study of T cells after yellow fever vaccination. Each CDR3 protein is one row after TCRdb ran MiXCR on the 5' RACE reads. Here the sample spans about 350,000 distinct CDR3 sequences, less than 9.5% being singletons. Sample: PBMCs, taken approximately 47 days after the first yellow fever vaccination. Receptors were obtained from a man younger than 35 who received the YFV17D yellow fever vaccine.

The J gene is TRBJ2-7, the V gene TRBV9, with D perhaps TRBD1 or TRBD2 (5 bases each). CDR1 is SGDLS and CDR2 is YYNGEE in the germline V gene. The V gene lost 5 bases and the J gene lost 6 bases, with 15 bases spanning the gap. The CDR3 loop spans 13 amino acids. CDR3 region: CASSRRDVFEQYF. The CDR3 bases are TGTGCCAGCAGTCGCCGGGACGTTTTCGAGCAGTACTTC.

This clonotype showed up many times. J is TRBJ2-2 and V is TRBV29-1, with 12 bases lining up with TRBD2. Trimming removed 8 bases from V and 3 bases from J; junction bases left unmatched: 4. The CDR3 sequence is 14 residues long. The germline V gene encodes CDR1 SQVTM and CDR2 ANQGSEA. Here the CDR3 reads CSPGLAGYTGELFF. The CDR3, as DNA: TGCAGCCCGGGACTAGCGGGCTACACCGGGGAGCTGTTTTTT.

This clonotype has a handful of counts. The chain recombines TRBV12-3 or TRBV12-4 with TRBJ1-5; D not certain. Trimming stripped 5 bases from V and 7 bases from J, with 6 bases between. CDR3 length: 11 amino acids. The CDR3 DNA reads TGTGCCAGCAGTGGGAGCCAGCCCCAGCATTTT. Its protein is CASSGSQPQHF.

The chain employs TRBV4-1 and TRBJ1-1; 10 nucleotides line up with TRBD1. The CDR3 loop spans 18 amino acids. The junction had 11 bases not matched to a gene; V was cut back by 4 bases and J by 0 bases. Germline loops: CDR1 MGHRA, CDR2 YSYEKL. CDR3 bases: TGCGCCAGCAGCCTCACCGGGACAGGGGTCTACATGAACACTGAAGCTTTCTTT. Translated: CASSLTGTGVYMNTEAFF.